The 2 T cell receptor beta chains reported below all come from one sample, sequenced in a study of blood T cell repertoires in COVID-19. Generated by immunoSEQ multiplex PCR, the TCRdb table keeps only in-frame clones and is missing some. The table includes about 150,000 clones, around four fifths detected once. Source material: peripheral blood. Receptor source: a woman older than 75 with acute or convalescent COVID-19.

CDR3 nucleotide sequence: TGTGCCAGCAGCCATGGGCCATTGCAGTTCTTC. Encoded protein: CASSHGPLQFF. This rearrangement joins TRBV14 to TRBJ2-1; no definite D call. This CDR3 is 11 amino acids long. The germline V and J ends were trimmed by 3 bases and 12 bases, with 9 bases remaining between them. Germline V lookup: CDR1 SGHDN, CDR2 FVKESK.

The chain uses TRBV6-5 and TRBJ1-1; 8 positions agree with TRBD1. The V gene end was trimmed by 10 bases and the J gene end by 3 bases; junction bases not matched to a gene: 7. The CDR3 is made up of 13 amino acids. In germline, CDR1 is MNHEY, CDR2 SVGAGI. CDR3 nucleotide sequence: TGTGCCATTCCTGGACAGGGAGACACTGAAGCTTTCTTT. Protein product: CAIPGQGDTEAFF.